The entry below describes one T cell receptor (beta chain). Its target is not known. The source of the sample is a study of OX40 agonist ivuxolimab in advanced cancers. Whole-study context: Patients' therapy was ivuxolimab, an antibody that acts as an agonist of OX40 (CD134). Those enrolled were about 82% male, with a mean age of about 60 years and ages from 23 to 79. Patients achieving partial responses numbered three: one hepatocellular carcinoma case and two cutaneous melanoma cases. Study-wide results and limits: Blood T cells, both CD4+ and CD8+, expanded clonally by week 6 at 0.1 to 3.0 mg/kg.

TCRdb's copy holds only in-frame clones and misses some; the assay was immunoSEQ multiplex PCR. The sample carries some 95,000 clones, less than 90% recorded once. Germline CDR1 MDHEN, CDR2 SYDVKM. This CDR3 has 12 residues. Trimming stripped 4 bases from V and 8 bases from J, with 12 bases between. This clonotype was obtained from an adult with an advanced solid tumor such as melanoma, head and neck, liver or kidney cancer. J is TRBJ2-7 and V is TRBV28; no clear D. Sequenced here: CD4+ or CD8+ T cells sorted from blood, sampled in a trial of the OX40 agonist ivuxolimab. CDR3 in DNA: TGTGCCAGCAGTTCCTACCAAAGAAAGCAGTACTTC. Translation gives CASSSYQRKQYF.